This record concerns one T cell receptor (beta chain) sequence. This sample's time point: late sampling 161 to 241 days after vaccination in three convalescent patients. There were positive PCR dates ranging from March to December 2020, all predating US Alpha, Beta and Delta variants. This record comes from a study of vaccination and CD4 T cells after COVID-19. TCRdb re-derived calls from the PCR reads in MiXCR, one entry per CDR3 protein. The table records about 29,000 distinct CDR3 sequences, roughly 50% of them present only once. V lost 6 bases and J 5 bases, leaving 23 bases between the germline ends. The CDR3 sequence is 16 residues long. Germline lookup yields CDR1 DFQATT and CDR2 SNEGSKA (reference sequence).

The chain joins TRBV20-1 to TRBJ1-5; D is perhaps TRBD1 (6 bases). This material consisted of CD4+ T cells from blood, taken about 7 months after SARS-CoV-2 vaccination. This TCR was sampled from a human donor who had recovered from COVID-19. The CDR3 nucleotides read TGCAGTGCAGACGGGGGGCCCGGGGGCAGATATCAGCCCCAGCATTTT. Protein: CSADGGPGGRYQPQHF.